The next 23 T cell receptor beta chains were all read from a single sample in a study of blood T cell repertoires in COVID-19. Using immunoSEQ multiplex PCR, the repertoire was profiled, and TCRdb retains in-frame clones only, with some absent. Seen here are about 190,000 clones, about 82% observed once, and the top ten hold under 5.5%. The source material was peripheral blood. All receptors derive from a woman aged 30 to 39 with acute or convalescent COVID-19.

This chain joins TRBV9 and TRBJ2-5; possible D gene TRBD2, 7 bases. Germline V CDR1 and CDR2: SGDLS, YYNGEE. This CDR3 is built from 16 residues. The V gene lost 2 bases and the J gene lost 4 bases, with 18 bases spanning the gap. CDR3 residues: CASSVQAWGGLETQYF. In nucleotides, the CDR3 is TGTGCCAGCAGCGTCCAGGCGTGGGGGGGCTTAGAGACCCAGTACTTC.

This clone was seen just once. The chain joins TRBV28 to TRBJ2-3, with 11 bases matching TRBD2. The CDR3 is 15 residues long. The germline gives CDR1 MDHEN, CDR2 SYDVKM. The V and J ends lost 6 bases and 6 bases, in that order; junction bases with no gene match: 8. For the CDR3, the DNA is TGTGCCAGCAGAATTAGCGGGAGGGCCTTTGATACGCAGTATTTT. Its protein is CASRISGRAFDTQYF. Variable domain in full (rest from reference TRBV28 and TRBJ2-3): DVKVTQSSRYLVKRTGEKVFLECVQDMDHENMFWYRQDPGLGLRLIYFSYDVKMKEKGDIPEGYSVSREKKERFSLILESASTNQTSMYLCASRISGRAFDTQYFGPGTRLTVL.

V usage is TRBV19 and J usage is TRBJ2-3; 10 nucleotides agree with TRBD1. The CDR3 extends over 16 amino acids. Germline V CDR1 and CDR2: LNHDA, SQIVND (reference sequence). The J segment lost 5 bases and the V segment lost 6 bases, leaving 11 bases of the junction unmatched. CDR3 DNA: TGTGCCAGTAGACCCCGGACAGGGGGGATAGGAGATACGCAGTATTTT. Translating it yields CASRPRTGGIGDTQYF.

The CDR3 spells CAWYGGGGYTF. CDR3 DNA: TGTGCCTGGTATGGGGGCGGTGGCTACACCTTC. This chain links TRBV30 with TRBJ1-2; D possibly corresponds to TRBD1 (6 bases). V was pared by 5 bases and J by 7 bases, with 11 bases between. From germline, CDR1 is GTSNPN and CDR2 SVGIG (reference sequence). The CDR3 runs to 11 residues.

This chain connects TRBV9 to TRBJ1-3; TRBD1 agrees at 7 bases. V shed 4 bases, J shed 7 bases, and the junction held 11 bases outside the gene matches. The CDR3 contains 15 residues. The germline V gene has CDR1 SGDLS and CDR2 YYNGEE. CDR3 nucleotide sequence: TGTGCCAGCAGCTCCACAGGGATCAGGGGGAACACCATATATTTT. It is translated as CASSSTGIRGNTIYF.

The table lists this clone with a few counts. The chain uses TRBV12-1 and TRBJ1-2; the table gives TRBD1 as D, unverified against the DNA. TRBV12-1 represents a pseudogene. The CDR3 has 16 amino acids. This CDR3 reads CASSQDRTGANYGYTF. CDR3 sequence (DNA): TGTGCCAGCAGCCAAGATCGGACAGGGGCAAACTATGGCTACACCTTC.

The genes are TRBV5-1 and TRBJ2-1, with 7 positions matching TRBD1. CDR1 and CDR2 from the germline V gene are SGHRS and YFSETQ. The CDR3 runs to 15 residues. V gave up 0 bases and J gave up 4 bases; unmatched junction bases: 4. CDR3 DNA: TGCGCCAGCAGCTTGGTGGGACAGCCTTACAATGAGCAGTTCTTC. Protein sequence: CASSLVGQPYNEQFF.

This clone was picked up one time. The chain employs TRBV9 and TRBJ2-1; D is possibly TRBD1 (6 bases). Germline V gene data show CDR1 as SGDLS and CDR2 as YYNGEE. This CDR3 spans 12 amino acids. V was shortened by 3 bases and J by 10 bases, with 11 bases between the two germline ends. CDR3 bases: TGTGCCAGCAGCGGATCAGGGGTCGAGCAGTTCTTC. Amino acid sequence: CASSGSGVEQFF.

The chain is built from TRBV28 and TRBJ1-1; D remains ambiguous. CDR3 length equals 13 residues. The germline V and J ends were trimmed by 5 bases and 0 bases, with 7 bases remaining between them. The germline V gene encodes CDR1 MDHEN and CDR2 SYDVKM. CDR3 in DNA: TGTGCCAGCAGTCCGTTAATGAACACTGAAGCTTTCTTT. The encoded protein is CASSPLMNTEAFF.

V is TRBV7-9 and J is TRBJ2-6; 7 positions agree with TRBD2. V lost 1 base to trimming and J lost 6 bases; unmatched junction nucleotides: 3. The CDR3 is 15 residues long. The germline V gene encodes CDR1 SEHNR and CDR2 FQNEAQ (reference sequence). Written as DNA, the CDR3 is TGTGCCAGCAGCTTAGGGGGGAGGGAGGCCAACGTCCTGACTTTC. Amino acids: CASSLGGREANVLTF.

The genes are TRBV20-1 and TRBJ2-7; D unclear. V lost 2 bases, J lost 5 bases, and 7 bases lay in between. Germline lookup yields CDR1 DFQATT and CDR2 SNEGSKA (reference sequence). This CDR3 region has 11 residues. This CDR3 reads CSARYPDEQYF. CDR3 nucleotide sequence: TGCAGTGCTAGATATCCAGACGAGCAGTACTTC.

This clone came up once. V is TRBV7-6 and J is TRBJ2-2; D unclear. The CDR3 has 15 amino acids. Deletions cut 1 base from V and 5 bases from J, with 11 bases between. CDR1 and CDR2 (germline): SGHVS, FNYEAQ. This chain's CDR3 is CASSLVAGVTGELFF. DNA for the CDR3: TGTGCCAGCAGCTTAGTAGCCGGCGTAACCGGGGAGCTGTTTTTT.

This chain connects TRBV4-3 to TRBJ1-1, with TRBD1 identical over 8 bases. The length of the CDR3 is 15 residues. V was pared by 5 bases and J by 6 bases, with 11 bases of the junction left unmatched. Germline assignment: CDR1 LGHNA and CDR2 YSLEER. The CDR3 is CASSFSDRDEAEAFF. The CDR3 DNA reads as TGCGCCAGCAGCTTTTCGGACAGGGATGAGGCTGAAGCTTTCTTT.

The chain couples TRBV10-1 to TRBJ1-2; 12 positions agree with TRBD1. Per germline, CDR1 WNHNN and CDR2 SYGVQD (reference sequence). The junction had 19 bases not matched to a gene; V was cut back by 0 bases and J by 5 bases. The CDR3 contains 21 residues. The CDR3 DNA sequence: TGCGCCAGCAGTGAGTCAAAAATATGGGACAGGGGGCCTACCCAGAAATATGGCTACACCTTC. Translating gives CASSESKIWDRGPTQKYGYTF.

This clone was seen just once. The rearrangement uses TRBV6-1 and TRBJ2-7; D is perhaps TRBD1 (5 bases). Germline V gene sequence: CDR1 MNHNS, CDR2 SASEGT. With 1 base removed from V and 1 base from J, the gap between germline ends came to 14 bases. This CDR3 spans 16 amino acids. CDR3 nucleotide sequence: TGTGCCAGCAGTGAAGGGGAAGGGGTCGGTTCCTACGAGCAGTACTTC. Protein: CASSEGEGVGSYEQYF.

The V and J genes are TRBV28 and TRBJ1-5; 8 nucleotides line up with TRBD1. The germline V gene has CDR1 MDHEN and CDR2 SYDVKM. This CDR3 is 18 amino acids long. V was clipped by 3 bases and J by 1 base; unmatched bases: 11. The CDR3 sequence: CASSLADRGRVSNQPQHF. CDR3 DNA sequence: TGTGCCAGCAGTTTGGCAGACAGGGGTCGGGTCAGCAATCAGCCCCAGCATTTT.

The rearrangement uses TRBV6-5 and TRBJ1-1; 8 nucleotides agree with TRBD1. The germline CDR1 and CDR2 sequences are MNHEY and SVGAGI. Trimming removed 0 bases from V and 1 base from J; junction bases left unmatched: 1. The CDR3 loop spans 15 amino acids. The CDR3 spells CASSYSGQANTEAFF. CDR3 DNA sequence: TGTGCCAGCAGTTACTCGGGACAGGCGAACACTGAAGCTTTCTTT.

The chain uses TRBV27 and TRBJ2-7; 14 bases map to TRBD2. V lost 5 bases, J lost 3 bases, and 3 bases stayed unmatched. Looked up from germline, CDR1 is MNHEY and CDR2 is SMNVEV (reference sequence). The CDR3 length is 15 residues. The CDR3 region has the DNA TGTGCCAGCAGTGTAGGGACTAGCGGGAGCTACGAGCAGTACTTC. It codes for CASSVGTSGSYEQYF.

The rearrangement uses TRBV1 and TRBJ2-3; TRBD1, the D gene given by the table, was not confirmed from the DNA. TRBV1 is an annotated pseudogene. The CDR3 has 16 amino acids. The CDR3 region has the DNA TGCACCAGCAGCCCCGACAGGGATTCTTGCACAGATACGCAGTATTTT. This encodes CTSSPDRDSCTDTQYF.

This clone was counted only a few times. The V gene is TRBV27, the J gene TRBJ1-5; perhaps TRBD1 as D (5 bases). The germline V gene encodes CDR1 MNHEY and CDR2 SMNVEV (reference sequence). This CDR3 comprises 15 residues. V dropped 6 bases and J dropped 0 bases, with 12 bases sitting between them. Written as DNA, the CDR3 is TGTGCCAGCAGCCTAACAGGTTATAGCAATCAGCCCCAGCATTTT. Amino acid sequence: CASSLTGYSNQPQHF.

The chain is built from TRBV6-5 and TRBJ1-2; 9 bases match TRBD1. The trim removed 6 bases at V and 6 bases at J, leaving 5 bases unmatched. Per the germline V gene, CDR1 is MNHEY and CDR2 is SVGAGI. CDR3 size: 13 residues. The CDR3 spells CASREGQGHGYTF. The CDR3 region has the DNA TGTGCCAGCAGGGAGGGACAGGGTCATGGCTACACCTTC.

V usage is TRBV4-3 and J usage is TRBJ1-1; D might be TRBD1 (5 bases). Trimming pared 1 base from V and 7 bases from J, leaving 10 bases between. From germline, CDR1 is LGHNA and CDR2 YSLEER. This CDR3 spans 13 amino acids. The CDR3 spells CASSQAQGLEAFF. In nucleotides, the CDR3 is TGCGCCAGCAGCCAAGCTCAGGGACTTGAAGCTTTCTTT.

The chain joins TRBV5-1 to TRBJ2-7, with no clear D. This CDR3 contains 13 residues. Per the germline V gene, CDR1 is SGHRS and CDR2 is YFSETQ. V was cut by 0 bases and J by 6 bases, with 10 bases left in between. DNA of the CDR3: TGCGCCAGCAGCTTGGGTGCAGGTCGCGAGCAGTACTTC. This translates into CASSLGAGREQYF. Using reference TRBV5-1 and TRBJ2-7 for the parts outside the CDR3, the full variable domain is KAGVTQTPRYLIKTRGQQVTLSCSPISGHRSVSWYQQTPGQGLQFLFEYFSETQRNKGNFPGRFSGRQFSNSRSEMNVSTLELGDSALYLCASSLGAGREQYFGPGTRLTVT.